This T cell receptor (beta chain) comes out of a study of post-analysis software for immune sequencing data. Background on the study: There were relapsing-remitting, secondary progressive and progressive-relapsing multiple sclerosis among the disease courses included. General study results and limits: TRBV5-6, TRBV5-1 and TRBV20-1 were among several TRBV segments more frequent in patients than controls. Same-batch preparations were strongly co-clustered by F measure. A significant reduction in normalized Chao1 diversity was observed in multiple sclerosis patients versus controls.

Unique molecular identifiers had been added to the TCR beta cDNA libraries. The yield from approximately 1 to 10 million T cells was roughly 500,000 cDNA molecules in total. TCRdb re-called the PCR reads through MiXCR, storing one row per CDR3 protein. The sample has more than 350,000 distinct CDR3 sequences; approximately 42% are singletons. Worth noting for this clonotype: The antigen is undetermined.

CDR1 and CDR2 from the germline V gene are DFQATT and SNEGSKA (reference sequence). With V trimmed by 4 bases and J by 2 bases, 1 base remained unmatched. The CDR3 covers 13 residues. The sequenced sample was blood. The source of this sequence is a girl aged 2 to 9 with multiple sclerosis. The rearrangement links TRBV20-1 to TRBJ1-2, with 10 positions matching TRBD1. The CDR3 bases are TGCAGTGCTAAGGACAGGGGGAACTATGGCTACACCTTC. Protein sequence: CSAKDRGNYGYTF.